This TCR beta chain emerged from a study of blood T cell repertoires in COVID-19. In the study overall: Samples came from the United States, Italy and Spain, spanning acute and convalescent COVID-19.

Recruitment covered about 25 US areas and drew participants whose ages spanned roughly 18 to 100 years. Recovered Cohort 3 donors showed two negative PCRs, clearance, or symptom resolution. As originally analysed: The authors estimated nucleated cell counts from reference gene primer amplification. TCRdb keeps only in-frame clones here, not all; method: immunoSEQ multiplex PCR. Clone size and the V and J calls come from that table; the DNA yielded D and trimming. The top ten hold more than 7.5% of the sample, which has about 480,000 clones, about 85% seen once. Sequencing was carried out using PBMCs or T cells enriched from blood (not recorded which). The origin of this receptor is a woman aged 55-70 years who had recovered from COVID-19.

CDR3 nucleotides: TGCAGTGCTAGTTACAGGGGAGGAGGCTACACCTTC. This sequence encodes CSASYRGGGYTF. V usage is TRBV20-1 and J usage is TRBJ1-2; 7 bases align to TRBD1. After removal of 3 bases from V and 8 bases from J, the junction contained 6 bases not matched to a gene. CDR1 and CDR2 (germline): DFQATT, SNEGSKA (reference sequence). The length of the CDR3 is 12 residues.